Below, one TCR beta chain is given with its context. Its target is not known. The sample is drawn from a study of early stage breast cancer tumors. Study information: Of around 16 invasive breast tumors, about a dozen were hormone receptor-positive, HER2-negative. Overall study findings and caveats: Tumors had roughly 2.4-fold higher T cell density and higher clonality than adjacent normal breast tissue.

Libraries were prepared by immunoSEQ multiplex PCR; TCRdb keeps only in-frame clonotypes and omits some of them. The table has some 25,000 clones, 60% to 70% seen once; the top ten hold around 9.5%. The clonotype was recovered from a person between 60 and 70 years old with breast cancer. The sample was breast tumor tissue.

CDR3 residues: CASSESAGNGNTIYF. DNA of the CDR3: TGTGCCAGCTCCGAGTCGGCAGGGAATGGAAACACCATATATTTT. The chain carries TRBV18 and TRBJ1-3; tentatively, D is TRBD1 (5 bases). The V end was cut by 6 bases, the J end by 3 bases, with 15 bases between. CDR1 and CDR2 (germline): KGHSH, LQKENI. The CDR3 is 15 residues long.